Below, 10 T cell receptor beta chains from the same sample are listed, as sequenced in a study of T cell repertoires in cytomegalovirus infection (dated by TCRdb to between 2017 and 2020). TCRdb records Illumina HiSeq 1500 as the sequencer. TCRdb trimmed public reads at Q25 via fastp, called clones via MiXCR and kept in-frame beta chains. Rows are unified per CDR3 protein, each entry keeping the most common DNA and genes. The sample contains fewer than 900,000 distinct CDR3 sequences, 25% to 30% of them found a single time. Clones ranked in the top ten supply roughly 14% of the sample. Their recognized antigens are unknown. The treatment or condition label, as the study defines it: in vitro stimulation with specific CMV peptide epitopes to enrich CMV-specific T cells. The sequenced sample was cultured CD8+ T cells from PBMCs, obtained from culture after CMV antigen stimulation. Receptors originate from a human donor in good health (CMV status not recorded). Some clones in this sample may be carry-over from other donors' samples.

This clonotype appeared a few times. The chain couples TRBV6-2 or TRBV6-3 to TRBJ2-7; a possible D gene is TRBD2 (7 bases). The CDR3 runs to 17 residues. Germline V gene sequence: CDR1 MNHEY, CDR2 SVGEGT. Trimming removed 4 bases at V and 5 bases at J, with 24 bases between. The CDR3 loop is CASSFNPREGGHNEQYV. CDR3 nucleotide sequence: TGTGCCAGCAGTTTCAACCCAAGGGAGGGGGGCCATAACGAGCAGTACGTC.

In this sample, this clonotype turned up a few times. The genes are TRBV18 and TRBJ1-6, with D maybe TRBD1 (5 bases). The germline V and J ends were trimmed by 6 bases and 9 bases, with 18 bases remaining between them. Germline values: CDR1 KGHSH, CDR2 LQKENI. The CDR3 is made up of 15 amino acids. The CDR3 protein is CASSTGDYLFSPLHF. CDR3 coding DNA: TGTGCCAGCTCGACGGGGGACTACCTTTTTTCACCCCTCCACTTT.

About this clonotype: Because it lacks the conserved phenylalanine or tryptophan at the end, this CDR3 is likely a read error. The V call is TRBV7-9, the J call TRBJ1-6, with 7 nucleotides matching TRBD1. Germline-derived CDR1 and CDR2 are SEHNR and FQNEAQ (reference sequence). The length of the CDR3 is 14 residues. Trimming at V came to 4 bases and at J to 8 bases, leaving 5 bases not matched to a gene. CDR3 nucleotides: TGTGCCAGCAGCTCGACAGGGAACGATTCACCCCTCCACTCT. Translated: CASSSTGNDSPLHS.

This clonotype was detected ten times or more. The J gene is TRBJ2-5, the V gene TRBV19; unclear D gene. Between the trimmed V and J ends, which lost 9 bases and 4 bases, there was a span of 6 bases. The germline gives CDR1 LNHDA, CDR2 SQIVND (reference sequence). This CDR3 contains 10 residues. The CDR3 is CASSGETQYF. The DNA for the CDR3 is TGTGCCAGCAGTGGAGAGACCCAGTACTTC.

The chain has TRBV7-6 and TRBJ2-5; 8 bases line up with TRBD2. The CDR3 is 14 amino acids. Germline V gives CDR1 SGHVS, CDR2 FNYEAQ. V was pared by 3 bases and J by 5 bases, with 5 bases of the junction left unmatched. The CDR3 sequence: CASSFGTRTETQYF. The CDR3 DNA reads as TGTGCCAGCAGCTTCGGGACTAGAACGGAGACCCAGTACTTC.

Details on this clonotype: One end of the junction does not line up with germline, which may come from a read error. The J gene is TRBJ1-6, the V gene TRBV6-8; TRBD1 matches 9 bases. This CDR3 is 14 amino acids long. CDR1 MNHGY and CDR2 SAAAGT come from the germline V gene. CDR3 amino acids: CASSLRTGESPLRF. The CDR3 DNA follows: TGTGCCAGCTCCCTGAGGACAGGGGAATCACCCCTCCGCTTT.

This clonotype was seen ten or more times. The chain uses TRBV7-2 and TRBJ1-1; D remains ambiguous. This CDR3 has 12 amino acids. Deletions cut 1 base from V and 8 bases from J, with 8 bases between. CDR1 is SGHTA, CDR2 FQGNSA, per germline. The CDR3 DNA follows: TGTGCCAGCAGCTTAGGGTGGGGAGAAGCTTTCTTT. It is translated as CASSLGWGEAFF.

J is TRBJ1-5 and V is TRBV2, with TRBD1 as a possible D gene (5 bases). The CDR3 is made up of 15 amino acids. From germline, CDR1 is SNHLY and CDR2 FYNNEI. V was shortened by 6 bases and J by 1 base, with 13 bases between the two germline ends. The CDR3 sequence is CASRLGTVSNQPQHF. CDR3 bases: TGTGCCAGCAGGCTGGGGACGGTGAGCAATCAGCCCCAGCATTTT.

The DNA for the CDR3 is TGTGCCAGCAGCTCCCGGGACAGGCCCAATGAGCAGTTCTTC. Protein sequence: CASSSRDRPNEQFF. This chain links TRBV7-9 with TRBJ2-1; 8 nucleotides align to TRBD1. Germline CDR1 is SEHNR and CDR2 is FQNEAQ (reference sequence). V shed 4 bases and J 6 bases; nucleotides not matched to a gene: 5. This CDR3 is 14 amino acids long.

CDR3 DNA: TGTGCCAGCAGCCAAGTGGCGGGGGGGCCAAGATCGTATACGCAGTATTTT. Residues: CASSQVAGGPRSYTQYF. The chain employs TRBV14 and TRBJ2-3, with TRBD2 matching over 9 bases. The ends lost 1 base at V and 7 bases at J; junction bases unmatched: 12. This CDR3 has 17 residues. Germline V gene lookup returns CDR1 SGHDN and CDR2 FVKESK.